This passage covers 13 T cell receptor beta chains from one sample sequenced in a study of post-analysis software for immune sequencing data. Unique molecular identifiers were carried by the TCR beta cDNA libraries. Each CDR3 protein is one row after TCRdb ran MiXCR on the PCR reads. The sample consists of just over 250,000 distinct CDR3 sequences, roughly a third of them appearing once. Study-level points and caveats: Four to six TRBV segments (TRBV5-6, TRBV5-1 and TRBV20-1 among them) occurred more frequently in patients than in controls.

Their target antigens are unknown. Specimen: blood. The receptors were gathered from a girl aged 10 to 17 with multiple sclerosis.

This clonotype came up many times. The CDR3 region has the DNA TGTGCCAGCAGCGTCCGATTAGATACGCAGTATTTT. Encoded protein: CASSVRLDTQYF. The chain links TRBV13 to TRBJ2-3, with D uncertain. V shed 5 bases and J shed 5 bases, with 8 bases lying between them. The CDR3 runs to 12 residues. Germline CDR1 reads PRHDT; CDR2 reads FYEKMQ (reference sequence).

This sequence joins TRBV20-1 and TRBJ2-5; 8 nucleotides match TRBD2. After removal of 0 bases from V and 1 base from J, the junction contained 4 bases not matched to a gene. Per the germline V gene, CDR1 is DFQATT and CDR2 is SNEGSKA (reference sequence). This CDR3 comprises 15 residues. CDR3 coding DNA: TGCAGTGCTAGAGAGTCGCTAGCGGGCCAAGAGACCCAGTACTTC. Translation: CSARESLAGQETQYF.

The rearrangement joins TRBV28 to TRBJ1-6; D perhaps matches TRBD1 (5 bases). The germline V gene has CDR1 MDHEN and CDR2 SYDVKM. V lost 5 bases and J lost 14, with 22 bases in between. This CDR3 has 15 residues. CDR3: CASSLELTGGPTLHF. CDR3 coding DNA: TGTGCCAGCAGTCTCGAACTCACAGGCGGCCCCACCCTCCACTTT.

About this clonotype itself: This may be a read error, as it is one base from a much larger clone. This chain uses TRBV20-1 with TRBJ1-2, with D perhaps matching TRBD1 (5 bases). The CDR3 runs to 14 residues. CDR1 DFQATT and CDR2 SNEGSKA come from the germline V gene (reference sequence). Here the CDR3 DNA reads TGCAGTGCTAGAGATCCTCGGGGGAACTTTGGCTACACCTTC. Amino acid sequence: CSARDPRGNFGYTF.

Details on this clonotype: A much bigger clone sits one base away, suggesting this may be a read error. In this CDR3 the conserved last residue, phenylalanine or tryptophan, is missing, so a read error is likely. The V and J genes are TRBV12-3 or TRBV12-4 and TRBJ1-2; D ambiguous. The CDR3 length is 13 residues. Trimming removed 0 bases at V and 4 bases at J, with 6 bases between. CDR3 DNA: TGTGCCAGCAGTTTAGCGCCCATCTATGGCTACACCTGC. This codes for CASSLAPIYGYTC.

This clonotype was seen only a few times. A much larger clone differs by one base, so this may be a read error. V is TRBV29-1 and J is TRBJ1-4, with TRBD1 matching 7 bases. There are 14 residues in the CDR3. Germline CDR1 SQVTM, CDR2 ANQGSEA. The CDR3 loop reads CSVGQGGTNEKRFF. The CDR3 DNA follows: TGCAGCGTTGGACAGGGAGGGACTAATGAAAAACGGTTTTTT.

With regard to this clonotype: A single base separates this from a much larger clone, so it may be a read error. V usage is TRBV29-1 and J usage is TRBJ2-1; 12 bases are a match to TRBD2. Germline V gene sequence: CDR1 SQVTM, CDR2 ANQGSEA. The CDR3 has 15 residues. V shed 4 bases, J shed 5 bases, and the junction held 6 bases outside the gene matches. The CDR3 sequence: CSVGLAGVSHNEQFF. CDR3 DNA sequence: TGCAGCGTTGGACTAGCGGGAGTGTCCCACAATGAGCAGTTCTTC.

This rearrangement joins TRBV7-2 to TRBJ2-2, with 7 nucleotides matching TRBD2. Germline lookup yields CDR1 SGHTA and CDR2 FQGNSA. The J segment lost 0 bases and the V segment lost 5 bases, leaving 6 bases of the junction unmatched. The CDR3 totals 16 residues. CDR3 protein: CASSRSGAANTGELFF. CDR3 sequence (DNA): TGTGCCAGCAGCCGGAGCGGGGCAGCGAACACCGGGGAGCTGTTTTTT.

A single count supports this clonotype. This sequence may be a read error, since a much larger clone differs from it by one base. The rearrangement joins TRBV27 to TRBJ1-1; D gene ambiguous. CDR3 length equals 14 residues. The germline V and J ends were trimmed by 6 bases and 2 bases, with 13 bases remaining between them. Germline V gene lookup returns CDR1 MNHEY and CDR2 SMNVEV (reference sequence). The CDR3 DNA follows: TGTGCCAGCAGGTTGGACCCTTTAAACACTGAAGCTTTCTTT. This translates into CASRLDPLNTEAFF.

The rearrangement joins TRBV2 to TRBJ2-4; 10 positions match TRBD2. The CDR3 totals 17 residues. The trim removed 3 bases at V and 0 bases at J, leaving 5 bases unmatched. Germline values: CDR1 SNHLY, CDR2 FYNNEI. CDR3 residues: CASSDRLAGLAKNIQYF. CDR3 DNA: TGTGCCAGCAGTGATCGACTAGCGGGTTTAGCCAAAAACATTCAGTACTTC.

This clonotype has at least ten counts. The CDR3 DNA is TGCGCCAGCAGCGATTTACAGGGGGGGGATACGCAGTATTTT. Amino acid sequence: CASSDLQGGDTQYF. The V gene is TRBV5-1, the J gene TRBJ2-3; maybe TRBD1 (8 bases). V was trimmed by 4 bases and J by 6 bases, leaving 15 bases between them. This CDR3 is built from 14 residues. CDR1 SGHRS and CDR2 YFSETQ come from the germline V gene.

About this clonotype: One end of the junction does not line up with germline, which may come from a read error. This chain links TRBV4-3 with TRBJ2-3; D gene uncertain. Germline V gives CDR1 LGHNA, CDR2 YSLEER. The CDR3 spans 14 residues. CDR3 in DNA: TGCGCCAGCGGCCAAGAGTACAGCACAGATACGCAGTATTTT. Amino acids: CASGQEYSTDTQYF.

In its sample, this clonotype was seen many times. This rearrangement joins TRBV7-8 to TRBJ1-2; D is ambiguous. V dropped 1 base and J dropped 8 bases, with 8 bases sitting between them. The CDR3 runs 12 residues. From germline, CDR1 is SGHVS and CDR2 FQNEAQ. The CDR3 nucleotides are TGTGCCAGCAGCTTAGTTGGCCGGGGCTACACCTTC. Translating gives CASSLVGRGYTF.